The 32 T cell receptor beta chains below all came from one sample that was sequenced in a study of blood T cell repertoires in COVID-19. Only in-frame clones appear in the TCRdb table, and some are missing; sequencing was by immunoSEQ multiplex PCR. The profile shows over 120,000 clones, over 80% of them singletons. The sample consisted of PBMCs or T cells enriched from blood (not recorded which). Receptor source: a man in his 60s who had recovered from COVID-19.

This rearrangement joins TRBV7-3 to TRBJ2-3; 14 nucleotides agree with TRBD2. CDR1 and CDR2 from the germline V gene are SGHTA and FQGTGA. The CDR3 consists of 18 residues. J gave up 1 base and V 0 bases, and 3 bases lay outside the gene matches. In DNA form, the CDR3 reads TGTGCCAGCAGCTTAACCGGGACTAGCGGGAGTGGCACAGATACGCAGTATTTT. It codes for CASSLTGTSGSGTDTQYF.

This sequence joins TRBV13 and TRBJ1-2; D may be TRBD1 (6 bases). The CDR3 is 14 residues long. The germline V gene encodes CDR1 PRHDT and CDR2 FYEKMQ (reference sequence). Trimming removed 4 bases at V and 1 base at J, with 10 bases between. CDR3 bases: TGTGCCAGCAGCTCCAGGGGAAATAACTATGGCTACACCTTC. The encoded protein is CASSSRGNNYGYTF.

The rearrangement uses TRBV9 and TRBJ2-7; D may be TRBD1 (6 bases). Looked up from germline, CDR1 is SGDLS and CDR2 is YYNGEE. V was clipped by 0 bases and J by 0 bases, with 10 bases between them. The CDR3 contains 15 residues. CDR3 region: CASSVERGNSYEQYF. The CDR3 DNA sequence: TGTGCCAGCAGCGTAGAAAGGGGGAACTCCTACGAGCAGTACTTC.

This chain connects TRBV12-3 or TRBV12-4 to TRBJ1-2; D may be TRBD1 (5 bases). The CDR3 totals 11 residues. Trimming took 7 bases from V and 10 from J, leaving 13 bases between them. For the CDR3, the DNA is TGTGCCAGCATCGCAGACAGATACTACACCTTC. This codes for CASIADRYYTF.

The chain combines TRBV3-1 (or the pseudogene TRBV3-2) with TRBJ2-5; D is uncertain. The CDR3 contains 14 residues. V lost 1 base and J 2 bases, leaving 8 bases between the germline ends. CDR1 and CDR2 from the germline V gene are LGHDT and YNNKEL (reference sequence). The CDR3 protein is CASSQVSFQETQYF. Here the CDR3 DNA reads TGTGCCAGCAGCCAAGTATCGTTTCAAGAGACCCAGTACTTC.

This chain uses TRBV10-3 with TRBJ1-5; D is undetermined. V lost 3 bases and J lost 0, with 3 bases in between. Germline lookup yields CDR1 ENHRY and CDR2 SYGVKD. The CDR3 extends over 13 amino acids. The CDR3 region has the DNA TGTGCCATCAGTGAATATAGCAATCAGCCCCAGCATTTT. This gives the protein CAISEYSNQPQHF.

This clone was seen a handful of times. The chain employs TRBV29-1 and TRBJ2-7, with D possibly TRBD2 on 5 matching bases. Trimming stripped 4 bases from V and 0 bases from J, with 16 bases between. The CDR3 totals 15 residues. Per germline, CDR1 SQVTM and CDR2 ANQGSEA. The chain's CDR3 is CSVGDGGLSSYEQYF. In nucleotides, the CDR3 is TGCAGCGTTGGTGACGGCGGGCTGAGCTCCTACGAGCAGTACTTC.

The chain carries TRBV6-6 and TRBJ1-1; tentative D call: TRBD1 (5 bases). Germline loops: CDR1 MNHNY, CDR2 SVGAGI (reference sequence). CDR3 length: 11 residues. Trimming took 6 bases from V and 10 from J, leaving 12 bases between them. The CDR3 reads CASSDRQLAFF. The CDR3 region has the DNA TGTGCCAGCAGCGACCGACAGCTAGCTTTCTTT.

The V call is TRBV9, the J call TRBJ2-3; D call uncertain. The CDR3 sequence is 11 residues long. The V and J ends lost 4 bases and 8 bases respectively, with 8 bases between them. Germline V CDR1 and CDR2: SGDLS, YYNGEE. The CDR3 coding sequence is TGTGCCAGCAGCCCCGGCGGTACGCAGTATTTT. It specifies CASSPGGTQYF.

J is TRBJ2-3 and V is TRBV19, with 8 positions matching TRBD2. The CDR3 is 14 residues long. The germline V gene has CDR1 LNHDA and CDR2 SQIVND (reference sequence). Unmatched junction bases numbered 11, after V lost 11 bases and J lost 4 bases. The CDR3 spells CASKRESRADTQYF. The CDR3 nucleotides read TGTGCCTCCAAGCGGGAGTCGAGGGCAGATACGCAGTATTTT.

The chain is built from TRBV18 and TRBJ2-2; D might be TRBD2 (5 bases). Germline CDR1 is KGHSH and CDR2 is LQKENI. Trimming took off 3 bases at V and 2 bases at J, with 7 bases between the two ends. CDR3 length: 14 residues. The CDR3 protein is CASSPSGNTGELFF. The CDR3 DNA reads TGTGCCAGCTCACCGAGCGGTAACACCGGGGAGCTGTTTTTT.

This chain connects TRBV9 to TRBJ2-2; D is possibly TRBD2 (5 bases). The V gene's germline CDR1 is SGDLS and CDR2 YYNGEE. The CDR3 has 14 residues. V was cut by 5 bases and J by 1 base, with 9 bases left in between. As DNA, the CDR3 is TGTGCCAGCAGTGTGCGGGTGAACACCGGGGAGCTGTTTTTT. It translates to CASSVRVNTGELFF. The full variable domain, in which reference TRBV9 and TRBJ2-2 provide the parts outside the CDR3, is DSGVTQTPKHLITATGQRVTLRCSPRSGDLSVYWYQQSLDQGLQFLIQYYNGEERAKGNILERFSAQQFPDLHSELNLSSLELGDSALYFCASSVRVNTGELFFGEGSRLTVL.

The genes are TRBV27 and TRBJ1-5, with TRBD1 as a possible D gene (5 bases). The germline V gene has CDR1 MNHEY and CDR2 SMNVEV (reference sequence). The CDR3 spans 17 residues. Between the trimmed V and J ends, which lost 2 bases and 7 bases, there was a span of 21 bases. In DNA form, the CDR3 reads TGTGCCAGCAGTTTACGTGGGGGGGACGGTCAGAGGCAGCCCCAGCATTTT. This encodes CASSLRGGDGQRQPQHF.

The V gene is TRBV10-3, the J gene TRBJ1-5, with D possibly being TRBD1 (5 bases). The CDR3 sequence is 13 residues long. The V end lost 0 bases, the J end lost 5 bases, and 5 bases lay between the germline ends. Germline V gene data show CDR1 as ENHRY and CDR2 as SYGVKD. The CDR3 DNA is TGTGCCATCAGTGAGTCAGGGGATCAGCCCCAGCATTTT. Residues: CAISESGDQPQHF.

V usage is TRBV5-1 and J usage is TRBJ1-4; no firm D call. The CDR3 sequence is 14 residues long. Looked up from germline, CDR1 is SGHRS and CDR2 is YFSETQ. Trimming pared 5 bases from V and 2 bases from J, leaving 10 bases between. In nucleotides, the CDR3 is TGCGCCAGCAGTCGAGACACGACTAATGAAAAACTGTTTTTT. Protein product: CASSRDTTNEKLFF.

This chain connects TRBV10-3 to TRBJ2-2; tentative D call: TRBD2 (7 bases). V lost 6 bases and J 0 bases, leaving 17 bases between the germline ends. This CDR3 has 17 residues. Germline V gives CDR1 ENHRY, CDR2 SYGVKD. The CDR3 loop reads CAIRDPGRGPNTGELFF. Written as DNA, the CDR3 is TGTGCCATCAGGGACCCGGGGCGGGGGCCGAACACCGGGGAGCTGTTTTTT.

The chain joins TRBV2 to TRBJ1-5; 7 bases align to TRBD1. Germline V gene lookup returns CDR1 SNHLY and CDR2 FYNNEI. The CDR3 contains 13 residues. Trimming took 6 bases from V and 4 from J; bases not matched to a gene: 3. The CDR3 DNA reads TGTGCCAGCAGGGACAGGATGAATCAGCCCCAGCATTTT. Amino acid sequence: CASRDRMNQPQHF.

This chain joins TRBV25-1 and TRBJ1-6; D unresolved. CDR3 length equals 13 residues. Trimming removed 8 bases from V and 7 bases from J, with 12 bases in between. Germline-derived CDR1 and CDR2 are MGHDK and SYGVNS. CDR3 sequence: CASVGWENSPLHF. As DNA, the CDR3 is TGTGCCAGCGTCGGGTGGGAGAATTCACCCCTCCACTTT.

This clone turned up a few times. CDR3 region: CASSVSGDYNEQFF. CDR3 DNA sequence: TGTGCCAGCAGCGTGTCAGGGGACTACAATGAGCAGTTCTTC. The J gene is TRBJ2-1, the V gene TRBV7-9, with a weak D call TRBD1 (6 bases). Trimming shortened V by 5 bases and J by 3 bases, and 11 bases separated the two germline ends. The CDR3 has 14 residues. CDR1 SEHNR and CDR2 FQNEAQ come from the germline V gene (reference sequence).

The rearrangement links TRBV30 to TRBJ2-6; D might be TRBD1 (5 bases). This CDR3 contains 14 residues. Germline CDR1 and CDR2: GTSNPN and SVGIG (reference sequence). V dropped 6 bases and J dropped 0 bases, with 9 bases sitting between them. CDR3 nucleotides: TGTGCCTGTATCAGGGCCTCTGGGGCCAACGTCCTGACTTTC. It encodes CACIRASGANVLTF. The full variable domain, completed using reference TRBV30 and TRBJ2-6, is SQTIHQWPATLVQPVGSPLSLECTVEGTSNPNLYWYRQAAGRGLQLLFYSVGIGQISSEVPQNLSASRPQDRQFILSSKKLLLSDSGFYLCACIRASGANVLTFGAGSRLTVL.

The sample holds a few counts of this clone. The V and J genes are TRBV4-2 and TRBJ2-7; D is perhaps TRBD2 (5 bases). Germline CDR1 LGHNA, CDR2 YNFKEQ. The CDR3 runs to 14 residues. V was pared by 1 base and J by 5 bases, with 12 bases between. CDR3 in DNA: TGTGCCAGCAGCCAAGGCCATGGTAGCGACGAGCAGTACTTC. The encoded protein is CASSQGHGSDEQYF.

Only one count was recorded for this clone. The V gene is TRBV2, the J gene TRBJ1-1; D remains ambiguous. Trimming shortened V by 0 bases and J by 7 bases, and 15 bases separated the two germline ends. Germline-derived CDR1 and CDR2 are SNHLY and FYNNEI. The CDR3 runs 15 residues. The CDR3 here is CASSEALGQTREAFF. The CDR3 bases are TGTGCCAGCAGTGAAGCGCTTGGGCAGACCCGTGAAGCTTTCTTT.

The gene calls are TRBV23-1 and TRBJ2-3; unclear D gene. TRBV23-1 is an ORF for which the function is uncertain. CDR3 length: 15 residues. V gave up 2 bases and J gave up 0 bases, with 9 bases separating them. DNA for the CDR3: TGCGCCAGCAGTCAACCTTTTCAGAGCACAGATACGCAGTATTTT. Its translation: CASSQPFQSTDTQYF.

The rearrangement joins TRBV7-2 to TRBJ2-3; no clear D gene. The germline CDR1 and CDR2 sequences are SGHTA and FQGNSA. The CDR3 contains 14 residues. The V end lost 2 bases, the J end lost 2 bases, and 8 bases lay between the germline ends. This CDR3 is CASSLIQNTDTQYF. CDR3 nucleotides: TGTGCCAGCAGCTTAATACAGAACACAGATACGCAGTATTTT.

The chain combines TRBV9 with TRBJ1-2; D gene unclear. This CDR3 contains 12 residues. Trimming removed 6 bases from V and 3 bases from J, with 9 bases in between. Looked up from germline, CDR1 is SGDLS and CDR2 is YYNGEE. CDR3: CASTAQDYGYTF. CDR3 nucleotide sequence: TGTGCCAGCACCGCCCAGGACTATGGCTACACCTTC.

The J gene is TRBJ2-1, the V gene TRBV7-2; possibly TRBD2 for D (6 bases). CDR3 length equals 14 residues. The germline gives CDR1 SGHTA, CDR2 FQGNSA. V was clipped by 3 bases and J by 8 bases, with 14 bases between them. As DNA, the CDR3 is TGTGCCAGCAGCTTTTCTGGGAGGATCGATGAGCAGTTCTTC. Amino acids: CASSFSGRIDEQFF.

V is TRBV5-8 and J is TRBJ2-3; D may be TRBD2 (6 bases). This CDR3 has 13 amino acids. With 1 base removed from V and 4 bases from J, the gap between germline ends came to 7 bases. CDR1 SGHTS and CDR2 YDEGEE come from the germline V gene. CDR3 coding DNA: TGTGCCAGCAGCTTGCGGGAGCCAGATACGCAGTATTTT. As protein: CASSLREPDTQYF.

There are a few counts of this clone. J is TRBJ2-6 and V is TRBV28; 8 bases are shared with TRBD1. The CDR3 runs to 20 residues. Germline V CDR1 and CDR2: MDHEN, SYDVKM. With 7 bases clipped from V and 1 base from J, the junction kept 18 bases outside the gene matches. The DNA for the CDR3 is TGTGCCAGCAATTGGCCCCACGGACAGGGTTCTGTATCTGGGGCCAACGTCCTGACTTTC. Translating gives CASNWPHGQGSVSGANVLTF.

The V call is TRBV5-5, the J call TRBJ2-1; 11 bases map to TRBD2. The CDR3 covers 18 residues. Germline V CDR1 and CDR2: SGHKS, YYEKEE (reference sequence). J gave up 0 bases and V 2 bases, and 7 bases lay outside the gene matches. CDR3 DNA: TGTGCCAGCAGCTTCACCATTCTAGCGGGGGGCTCCTACAATGAGCAGTTCTTC. This gives the protein CASSFTILAGGSYNEQFF.

Details on this clone: Other DNA variants within this sample encode the same CDR3. The rearrangement joins TRBV14 to TRBJ1-3; D is unclear. This CDR3 is 13 amino acids long. CDR1 and CDR2 (germline): SGHDN, FVKESK. Trimming shortened V by 1 base and J by 5 bases, and 6 bases separated the two germline ends. The CDR3 sequence is CASSQVRRNTIYF. In DNA, the CDR3 is TGTGCCAGCAGCCAAGTTCGTAGAAACACCATATATTTT.

A few counts support this clone. This chain connects TRBV4-1 to TRBJ1-6; tentative D call: TRBD1 (6 bases). Germline CDR1 MGHRA, CDR2 YSYEKL. Deletions cut 0 bases from V and 1 base from J, with 13 bases between. The CDR3 loop spans 18 amino acids. CDR3 sequence: CASSQDMGARSYNSPLHF. CDR3 bases: TGCGCCAGCAGCCAAGATATGGGGGCCAGGTCCTATAATTCACCCCTCCACTTT.

The gene calls are TRBV10-3 and TRBJ2-5; weak D call: TRBD1 (6 bases). Trimming cost V 4 bases and J 5 bases, with 17 bases left between them. Per the germline V gene, CDR1 is ENHRY and CDR2 is SYGVKD. The CDR3 length is 15 residues. The CDR3 here is CAISAQDSHGETQYF. The DNA of the CDR3 is TGTGCCATCAGTGCCCAGGACAGTCATGGGGAGACCCAGTACTTC.